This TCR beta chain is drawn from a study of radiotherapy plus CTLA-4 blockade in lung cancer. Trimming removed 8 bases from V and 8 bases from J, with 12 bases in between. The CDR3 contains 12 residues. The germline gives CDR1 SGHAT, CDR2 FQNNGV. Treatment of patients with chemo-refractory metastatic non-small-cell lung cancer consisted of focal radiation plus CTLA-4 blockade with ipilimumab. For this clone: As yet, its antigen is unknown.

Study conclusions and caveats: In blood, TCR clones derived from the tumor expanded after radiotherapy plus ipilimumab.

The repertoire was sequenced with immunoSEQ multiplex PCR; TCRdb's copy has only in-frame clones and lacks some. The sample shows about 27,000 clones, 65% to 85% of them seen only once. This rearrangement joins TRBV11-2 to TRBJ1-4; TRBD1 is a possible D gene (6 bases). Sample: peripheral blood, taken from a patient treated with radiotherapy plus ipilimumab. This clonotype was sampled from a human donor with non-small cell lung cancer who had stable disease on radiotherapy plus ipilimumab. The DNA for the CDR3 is TGTGCCAGCTCCAGGGGTGGCGAAAAACTGTTTTTT. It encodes CASSRGGEKLFF.